This T cell receptor beta chain was found in a study of cytomegalovirus exposure and HLA in healthy donors. Assay used: immunoSEQ multiplex PCR; TCRdb lists only in-frame clones, some missing. Of approximately 100,000 clones listed, roughly 90% were seen once; the top ten hold 2% to 2.5%. The CDR3 runs to 14 residues. V lost 5 bases to trimming and J lost 0 bases, with 8 bases between them. In germline, CDR1 is SGHTA, CDR2 FQGNSA. The sequence was collected from a young woman in good health and CMV-seronegative. The rearrangement uses TRBV7-2 and TRBJ1-3; D not resolved. Sequencing was done on a sample of PBMCs. CDR3 nucleotides: TGTGCCAGCAGCAGGGAGGCCTCTGGAAACACCATATATTTT. It yields the protein CASSREASGNTIYF.